Detailed here is one TCR beta chain. The sample originates from a study of blood T cell repertoires in COVID-19. Study-wide context: Acute and convalescent COVID-19 specimens originated in the United States, Italy and Spain.

The method was immunoSEQ multiplex PCR; TCRdb's version includes in-frame clones alone and lacks a portion of them. The repertoire holds some 140,000 clones, with 80% to 85% as singletons. Germline values: CDR1 SGDLS, CDR2 YYNGEE. The CDR3 is 14 amino acids. Trimming stripped 0 bases from V and 6 bases from J, with 10 bases between. The material sequenced was peripheral blood. The gene calls are TRBV9 and TRBJ2-1; possibly TRBD2 for D (6 bases). The sequence derives from an older woman with active or convalescent COVID-19. The CDR3: CASSVGRASNEQFF. The CDR3 DNA follows: TGTGCCAGCAGCGTAGGGAGGGCCTCCAATGAGCAGTTCTTC.